This is a list of T cell receptor beta chains from one sample in a study of blood T cell repertoires in COVID-19. The protocol was immunoSEQ multiplex PCR, while the TCRdb copy is restricted to in-frame clones and leaves out a portion. The repertoire includes about 180,000 clones, 70% to 90% of them detected once, and 3.5% to 4.5% sits in the top ten. The sequenced material came from peripheral blood. The receptors shown here come from a woman aged 25 to 45 with acute or convalescent COVID-19. Each CDR3 is given with its conserved first and last residue. A D gene is named only where the DNA matches it firmly. For some rows the clone size is stated as once, few or many, or as a class when expanded; others skip it.

size: NA; J: TRBJ2-7; V: TRBV6-5; D: NA; DNA: TGTGCCAGCAGTTACCCTGGAGAAGAGCAGTACTTC; CDR3: CASSYPGEEQYF
size: NA; J: TRBJ2-7; V: TRBV3-1/TRBV3-2; D: NA; DNA: TGTGCCAGCAGCCAAGAAGCCCAGCAGTACTTC; CDR3: CASSQEAQQYF
size: NA; J: TRBJ1-5; V: TRBV6-6; D: NA; DNA: TGTGCCAGCACGATGGACAGCACAAATCAGCCCCAGCATTTT; CDR3: CASTMDSTNQPQHF
size: NA; J: TRBJ2-5; V: TRBV5-4; D: NA; DNA: TGTGCCAGCAGCACCACTCCCGGGAGCTCTGAGACCCAGTACTTC; CDR3: CASSTTPGSSETQYF
size: NA; J: TRBJ2-3; V: TRBV5-1; D: NA; DNA: TGCGCCAGCAGCTTGGAGTTACAGGGAGAGAAGTATTTT; CDR3: CASSLELQGEKYF
size: NA; J: TRBJ1-3; V: TRBV12-5; D: NA; DNA: TGTGCTAGTGGACCGACAGCGCACACCATATATTTT; CDR3: CASGPTAHTIYF
size: once; J: TRBJ1-4; V: TRBV28; D: NA; DNA: TGTGCCAGCAGAAGGATGCAGGGTCGTATTGAAAAACTGTTTTTT; CDR3: CASRRMQGRIEKLFF
size: NA; J: TRBJ2-2; V: TRBV5-1; D: NA; DNA: TGCGCCAGCAGCTTGAGCCTGGGGCAAGGCGGGGAGCTGTTTTTT; CDR3: CASSLSLGQGGELFF
size: NA; J: TRBJ1-1; V: TRBV25-1; D: NA; DNA: TGTGCCAGCAGGTCTCTTTCCTGGAACACTGAAGCTTTCTTT; CDR3: CASRSLSWNTEAFF
size: once; J: TRBJ1-1; V: TRBV27; D: NA; DNA: TGTGCCAGCAGTGGTAGAACGGGAGACACTGAAGCTTTCTTT; CDR3: CASSGRTGDTEAFF
size: NA; J: TRBJ1-2; V: TRBV7-2; D: TRBD1; DNA: TGTGCCAGCAGCGAGGACAGGAACTATGGCTACACCTTC; CDR3: CASSEDRNYGYTF
size: NA; J: TRBJ2-7; V: TRBV20-1; D: NA; DNA: TGCAGTGCTAGTCACGGTAGGAGGTACGAGCAGTACTTC; CDR3: CSASHGRRYEQYF
size: NA; J: TRBJ1-3; V: TRBV3-1/TRBV3-2; D: NA; DNA: TGTGCCAGCAGCCAAGATCCTTCGAGAGGAAACACCATATATTTT; CDR3: CASSQDPSRGNTIYF
size: few; J: TRBJ1-5; V: TRBV28; D: NA; DNA: TGTGCCAGCAGTTACCTCGCCGGGAATCAGCCCCAGCATTTT; CDR3: CASSYLAGNQPQHF
size: NA; J: TRBJ2-3; V: TRBV28; D: TRBD2; DNA: TGTGCCAGCAGTTTTCTTGGACTAGCGGGAGAAGCAGGCACAGATACGCAGTATTTT; CDR3: CASSFLGLAGEAGTDTQYF
size: NA; J: TRBJ2-7; V: TRBV20-1; D: NA; DNA: TGCAGTGAAGGGACTGCCTACGAGCAGTACTTC; CDR3: CSEGTAYEQYF
size: NA; J: TRBJ2-3; V: TRBV2; D: NA; DNA: TGTGCCAGCACTCTACCCCGCGCGGGACGCGGCACAGATACGCAGTATTTT; CDR3: CASTLPRAGRGTDTQYF
size: NA; J: TRBJ1-5; V: TRBV28; D: NA; DNA: TGTGCCAGCAGTTTTCTGGCTGCTAGCAATCAGCCCCAGCATTTT; CDR3: CASSFLAASNQPQHF
size: NA; J: TRBJ2-7; V: TRBV5-8; D: TRBD1; DNA: TGTGCCAGCAGCCCGGGACAGGGGCGCGGCTACGAGCAGTACTTC; CDR3: CASSPGQGRGYEQYF